The T cell receptor beta chain described here comes from a study of T-cell memory formation after mild COVID-19. Study outcomes and limitations: CM and EM subsets held most contracting CD4+ clones; EMRA held CD8+ ones. Balance between CD4 and CD8 was seen in clones contracting day 15 to 85, and a CD4+ lean was seen in later expanders. Nothing showed for sure that second-wave clones peaking on day 37 were SARS-CoV-2 specific.

From the 5' RACE reads, TCRdb called clonotypes with MiXCR, one entry per CDR3 protein. This sample has 120,000 to 150,000 distinct CDR3 sequences, with under 25% found just once. The CDR3 is made up of 15 amino acids. Looked up from germline, CDR1 is LNHDA and CDR2 is SQIVND (reference sequence). The germline V and J ends were trimmed by 8 bases and 0 bases, with 14 bases remaining between them. This clonotype has a count of ten or more. Its antigen is undetermined. The source is an adult woman who had mild COVID-19 (a few samples of this study predate the infection). Cell type and time point are not known. V gene TRBV19 combines with J gene TRBJ2-4; D could derive from TRBD1 or TRBD2 (5 bases each). Sequencing was performed on PBMCs or a T cell subset sorted from them (not recorded which). In DNA form, the CDR3 reads TGTGCCAGTTCAATTTCCGGGACAGCCAAAAACATTCAGTACTTC. Translation gives CASSISGTAKNIQYF.